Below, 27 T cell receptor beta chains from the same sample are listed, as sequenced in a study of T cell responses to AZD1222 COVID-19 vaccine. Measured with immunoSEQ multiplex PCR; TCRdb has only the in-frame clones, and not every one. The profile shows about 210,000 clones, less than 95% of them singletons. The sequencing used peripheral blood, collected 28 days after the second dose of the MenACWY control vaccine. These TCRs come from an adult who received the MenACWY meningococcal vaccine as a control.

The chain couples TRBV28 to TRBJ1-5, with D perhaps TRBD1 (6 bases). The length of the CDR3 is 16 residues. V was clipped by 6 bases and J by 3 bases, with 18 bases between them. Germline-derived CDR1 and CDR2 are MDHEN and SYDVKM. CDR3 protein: CASSPTQGRHNQPQHF. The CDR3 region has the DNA TGTGCCAGCAGCCCCACGCAGGGGAGGCACAATCAGCCCCAGCATTTT.

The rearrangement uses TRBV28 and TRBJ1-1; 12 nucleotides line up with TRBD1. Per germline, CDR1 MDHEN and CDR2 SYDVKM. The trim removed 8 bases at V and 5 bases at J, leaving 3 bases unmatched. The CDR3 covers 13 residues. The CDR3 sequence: CASWDRGPTEAFF. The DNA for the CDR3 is TGTGCCAGCTGGGACAGGGGGCCAACTGAAGCTTTCTTT.

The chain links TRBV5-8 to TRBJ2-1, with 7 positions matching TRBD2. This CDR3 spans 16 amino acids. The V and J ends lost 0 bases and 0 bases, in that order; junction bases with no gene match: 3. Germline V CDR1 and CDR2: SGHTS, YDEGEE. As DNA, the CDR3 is TGTGCCAGCAGCTTGGATGGCGGGAGCTCCTACAATGAGCAGTTCTTC. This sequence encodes CASSLDGGSSYNEQFF.

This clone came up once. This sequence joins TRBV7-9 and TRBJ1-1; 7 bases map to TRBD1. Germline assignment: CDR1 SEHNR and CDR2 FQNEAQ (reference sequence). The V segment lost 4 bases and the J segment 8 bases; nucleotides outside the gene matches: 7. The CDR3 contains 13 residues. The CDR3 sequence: CASSSVMDREAFF. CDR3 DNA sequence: TGTGCCAGCAGCTCAGTCATGGACAGGGAAGCTTTCTTT.

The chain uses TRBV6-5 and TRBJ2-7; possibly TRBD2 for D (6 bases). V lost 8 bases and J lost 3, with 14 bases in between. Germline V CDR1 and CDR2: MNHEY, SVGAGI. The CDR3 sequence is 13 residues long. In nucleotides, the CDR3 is TGTGCCAGCGCTGCGGGGATTGGCTACGAGCAGTACTTC. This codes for CASAAGIGYEQYF.

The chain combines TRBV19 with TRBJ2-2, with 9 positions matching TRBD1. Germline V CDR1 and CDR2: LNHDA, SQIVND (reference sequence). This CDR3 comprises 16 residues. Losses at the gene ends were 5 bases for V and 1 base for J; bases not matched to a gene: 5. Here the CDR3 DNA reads TGTGCCAGTAGTGCCCCGGGACAGGGGAACACCGGGGAGCTGTTTTTT. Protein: CASSAPGQGNTGELFF.

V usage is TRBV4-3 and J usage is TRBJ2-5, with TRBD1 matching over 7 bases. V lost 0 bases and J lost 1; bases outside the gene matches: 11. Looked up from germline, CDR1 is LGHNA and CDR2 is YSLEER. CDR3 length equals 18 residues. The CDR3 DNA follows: TGCGCCAGCAGCCAAGATCCCCCTCTCGGGACAGCCCAAGAGACCCAGTACTTC. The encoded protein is CASSQDPPLGTAQETQYF.

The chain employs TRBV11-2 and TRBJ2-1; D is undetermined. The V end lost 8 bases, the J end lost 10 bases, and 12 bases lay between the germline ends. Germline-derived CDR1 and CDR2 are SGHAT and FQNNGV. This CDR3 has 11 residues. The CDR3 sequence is CASGSPGEQFF. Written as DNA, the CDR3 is TGTGCCAGCGGGTCTCCCGGGGAGCAGTTCTTC.

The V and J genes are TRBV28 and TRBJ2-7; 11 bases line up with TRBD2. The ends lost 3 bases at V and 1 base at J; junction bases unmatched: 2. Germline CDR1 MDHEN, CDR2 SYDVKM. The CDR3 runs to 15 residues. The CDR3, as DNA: TGTGCCAGCAGTTTGGGACTAGCGGCTTCCTACGAGCAGTACTTC. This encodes CASSLGLAASYEQYF.

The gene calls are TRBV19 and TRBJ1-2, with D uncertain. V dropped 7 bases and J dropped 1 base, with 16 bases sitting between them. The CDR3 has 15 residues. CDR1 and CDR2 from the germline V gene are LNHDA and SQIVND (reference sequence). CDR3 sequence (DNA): TGTGCCAGTATTGACCGATTCACGAGTAACTATGGCTACACCTTC. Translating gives CASIDRFTSNYGYTF.

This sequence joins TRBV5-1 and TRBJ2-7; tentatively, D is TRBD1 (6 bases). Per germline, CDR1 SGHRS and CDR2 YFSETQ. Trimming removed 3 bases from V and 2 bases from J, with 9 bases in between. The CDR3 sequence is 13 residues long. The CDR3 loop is CASSSGHPYEQYF. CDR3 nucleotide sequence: TGCGCCAGCAGCTCGGGACACCCCTACGAGCAGTACTTC.

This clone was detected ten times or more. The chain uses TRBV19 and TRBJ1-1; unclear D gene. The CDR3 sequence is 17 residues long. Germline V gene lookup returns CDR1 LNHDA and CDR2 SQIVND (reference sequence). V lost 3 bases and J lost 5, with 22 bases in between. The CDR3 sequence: CASSIPPHLRSRTEAFF. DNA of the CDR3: TGTGCCAGTAGTATCCCACCCCACCTGAGGAGCAGAACTGAAGCTTTCTTT.

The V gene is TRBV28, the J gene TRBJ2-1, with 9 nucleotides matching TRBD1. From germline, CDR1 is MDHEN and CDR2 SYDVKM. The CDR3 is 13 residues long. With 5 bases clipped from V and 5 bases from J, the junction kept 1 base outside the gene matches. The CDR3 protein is CASSGDRDNEQFF. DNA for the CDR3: TGTGCCAGCAGTGGGGACAGGGACAATGAGCAGTTCTTC.

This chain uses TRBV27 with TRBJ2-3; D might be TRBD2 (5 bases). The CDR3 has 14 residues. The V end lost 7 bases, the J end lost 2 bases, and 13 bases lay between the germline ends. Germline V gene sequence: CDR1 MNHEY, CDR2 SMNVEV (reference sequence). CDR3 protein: CASTTGLNTDTQYF. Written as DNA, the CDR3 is TGTGCCAGCACGACCGGACTCAACACAGATACGCAGTATTTT.

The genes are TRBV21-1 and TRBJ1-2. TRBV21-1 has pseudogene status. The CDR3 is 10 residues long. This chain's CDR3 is CASSIAGYTF. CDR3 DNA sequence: TGTGCCAGCAGCATCGCTGGCTACACCTTC.

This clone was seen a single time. CDR3 amino acids: CASSLTGLSYNEQFF. CDR3 in DNA: TGCGCCAGCAGCTTGACAGGGTTATCCTACAATGAGCAGTTCTTC. This chain uses TRBV5-1 with TRBJ2-1; tentative D call: TRBD1 (6 bases). In germline, CDR1 is SGHRS, CDR2 YFSETQ. The V and J ends lost 1 base and 1 base respectively, with 9 bases between them. The CDR3 is 15 residues long. The full variable domain, completed using reference TRBV5-1 and TRBJ2-1, is KAGVTQTPRYLIKTRGQQVTLSCSPISGHRSVSWYQQTPGQGLQFLFEYFSETQRNKGNFPGRFSGRQFSNSRSEMNVSTLELGDSALYLCASSLTGLSYNEQFFGPGTRLTVL.

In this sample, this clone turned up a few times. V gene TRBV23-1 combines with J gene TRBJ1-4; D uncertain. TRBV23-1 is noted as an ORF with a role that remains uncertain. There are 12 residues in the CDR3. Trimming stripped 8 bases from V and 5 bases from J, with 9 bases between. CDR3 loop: CASCAGNEKLFF. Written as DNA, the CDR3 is TGCGCCAGCTGCGCGGGGAATGAAAAACTGTTTTTT.

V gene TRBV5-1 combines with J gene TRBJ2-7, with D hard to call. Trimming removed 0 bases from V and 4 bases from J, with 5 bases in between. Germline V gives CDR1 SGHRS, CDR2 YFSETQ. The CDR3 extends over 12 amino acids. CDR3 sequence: CASSLGQYEQYF. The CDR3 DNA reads TGCGCCAGCAGCTTGGGGCAGTACGAGCAGTACTTC.

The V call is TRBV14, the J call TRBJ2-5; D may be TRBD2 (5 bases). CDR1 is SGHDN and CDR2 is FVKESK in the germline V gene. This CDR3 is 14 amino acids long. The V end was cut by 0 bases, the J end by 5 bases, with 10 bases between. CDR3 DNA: TGTGCCAGCAGCCAAGATCCGGGAACGGAGACCCAGTACTTC. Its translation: CASSQDPGTETQYF.

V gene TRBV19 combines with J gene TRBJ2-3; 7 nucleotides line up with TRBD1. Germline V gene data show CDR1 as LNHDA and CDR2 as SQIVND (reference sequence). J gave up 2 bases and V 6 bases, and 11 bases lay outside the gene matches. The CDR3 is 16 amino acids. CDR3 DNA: TGTGCCAGTAGAGAGAATCGGGACAGATACACAGATACGCAGTATTTT. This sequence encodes CASRENRDRYTDTQYF.

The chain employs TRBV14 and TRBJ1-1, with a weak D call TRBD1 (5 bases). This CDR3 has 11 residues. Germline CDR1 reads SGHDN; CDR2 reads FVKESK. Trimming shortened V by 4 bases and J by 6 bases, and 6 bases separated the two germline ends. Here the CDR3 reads CASSRGAEAFF. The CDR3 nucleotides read TGTGCCAGCAGCCGGGGGGCTGAAGCTTTCTTT.

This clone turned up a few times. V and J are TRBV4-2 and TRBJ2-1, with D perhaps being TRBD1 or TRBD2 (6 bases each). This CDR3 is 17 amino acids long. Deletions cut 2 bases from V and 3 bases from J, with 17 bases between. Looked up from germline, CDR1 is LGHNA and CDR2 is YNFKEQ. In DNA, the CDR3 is TGTGCCAGCAGCCAAAATCCGGGGGCTCGGGGCTACAATGAGCAGTTCTTC. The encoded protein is CASSQNPGARGYNEQFF.

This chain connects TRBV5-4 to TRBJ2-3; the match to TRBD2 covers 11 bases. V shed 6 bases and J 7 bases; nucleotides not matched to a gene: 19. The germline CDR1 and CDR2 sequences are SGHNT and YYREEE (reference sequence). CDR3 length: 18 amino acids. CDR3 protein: CASKMGALAGGPANTQYF. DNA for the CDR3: TGTGCCAGCAAAATGGGGGCGCTAGCGGGGGGCCCTGCTAATACGCAGTATTTT. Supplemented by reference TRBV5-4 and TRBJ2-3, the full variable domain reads ETGVTQSPTHLIKTRGQQVTLRCSSQSGHNTVSWYQQALGQGPQFIFQYYREEENGRGNFPPRFSGLQFPNYSSELNVNALELDDSALYLCASKMGALAGGPANTQYFGPGTRLTVL.

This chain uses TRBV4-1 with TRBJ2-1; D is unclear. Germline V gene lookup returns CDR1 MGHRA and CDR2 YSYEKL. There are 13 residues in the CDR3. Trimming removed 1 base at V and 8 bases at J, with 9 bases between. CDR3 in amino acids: CASSQALSDEQFF. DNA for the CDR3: TGCGCCAGCAGCCAAGCCTTGTCCGATGAGCAGTTCTTC.

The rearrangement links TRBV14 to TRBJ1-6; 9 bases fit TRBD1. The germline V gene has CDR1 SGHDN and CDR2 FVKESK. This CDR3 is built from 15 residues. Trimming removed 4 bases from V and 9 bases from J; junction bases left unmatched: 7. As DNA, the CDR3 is TGTGCCAGCAGCCCGGGACAGGGATTTGGTTCACCCCTCCACTTT. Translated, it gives CASSPGQGFGSPLHF.

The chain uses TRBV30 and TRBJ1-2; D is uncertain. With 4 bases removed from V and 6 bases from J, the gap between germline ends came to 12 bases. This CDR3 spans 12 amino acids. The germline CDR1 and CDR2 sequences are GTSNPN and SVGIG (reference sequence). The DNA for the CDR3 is TGTGCCTGGAATGTGTTCCGACATGGCTACACCTTC. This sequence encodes CAWNVFRHGYTF.

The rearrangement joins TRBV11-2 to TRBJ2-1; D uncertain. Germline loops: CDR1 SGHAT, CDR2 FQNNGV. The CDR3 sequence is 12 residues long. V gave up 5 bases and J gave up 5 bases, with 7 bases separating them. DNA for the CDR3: TGTGCCAGCAGCCATAGGGACAATGAGCAGTTCTTC. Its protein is CASSHRDNEQFF. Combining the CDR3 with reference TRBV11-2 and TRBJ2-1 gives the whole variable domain EAGVAQSPRYKIIEKRQSVAFWCNPISGHATLYWYQQILGQGPKLLIQFQNNGVVDDSQLPKDRFSAERLKGVDSTLKIQPAKLEDSAVYLCASSHRDNEQFFGPGTRLTVL.